A single sample is the source of the 11 T cell receptor beta chains below, sequenced in a study of T-cell memory formation after mild COVID-19. Each CDR3 protein gets one entry after TCRdb re-called the 5' RACE reads with MiXCR. The table has 150,000 to 200,000 distinct CDR3 sequences, approximately 14% seen once. Sequenced input: PBMCs or a T cell subset sorted from them (not recorded which). The source is an adult woman who had mild COVID-19 (a few samples of this study predate the infection). Cell type and time point are not known.

The rearrangement joins TRBV19 to TRBJ2-1; 8 bases fit TRBD2. After removal of 3 bases from V and 6 bases from J, the junction contained 7 bases not matched to a gene. The CDR3 is 15 amino acids. The germline CDR1 and CDR2 sequences are LNHDA and SQIVND (reference sequence). The CDR3 region is CASSIYAGGSNEQFF. The CDR3 DNA is TGTGCCAGTAGTATTTATGCGGGAGGCTCCAATGAGCAGTTCTTC.

This chain joins TRBV12-3 or TRBV12-4 and TRBJ2-7, with D possibly TRBD1 on 6 matching bases. V was trimmed by 6 bases and J by 2 bases, leaving 14 bases between them. This CDR3 comprises 14 residues. CDR3 DNA: TGTGCCAGCAGCCTCGCAGGGGCCCCCTACGAGCAGTACTTC. Protein sequence: CASSLAGAPYEQYF.

The genes are TRBV2 and TRBJ2-3, with D possibly TRBD2 on 5 matching bases. This CDR3 contains 9 residues. In germline, CDR1 is SNHLY, CDR2 FYNNEI. Trimming shortened V by 8 bases and J by 8 bases, and 5 bases separated the two germline ends. This CDR3 reads CASGGTQYF. CDR3 nucleotides: TGTGCCAGCGGAGGTACGCAGTATTTT.

This clonotype was detected only a few times. The chain links TRBV6-5 to TRBJ2-7; D may correspond to TRBD1 or TRBD2 (5 bases each). Germline CDR1 and CDR2: MNHEY and SVGAGI. CDR3 size: 14 residues. V gave up 5 bases and J gave up 3 bases, with 14 bases separating them. CDR3 sequence (DNA): TGTGCCAGCAGTCCGCTTCGGGGCGGCTACGAGCAGTACTTC. Its protein product is CASSPLRGGYEQYF.

This clonotype was counted between two and nine times. The CDR3 bases are TGCGCCAGCAGCCAAGAAGGCGCAGGCGTGGGGCCCCAGCATTTT. It codes for CASSQEGAGVGPQHF. This rearrangement joins TRBV4-1 to TRBJ1-5, with D hard to call. CDR1 and CDR2 from the germline V gene are MGHRA and YSYEKL. There are 15 residues in the CDR3. Trimming removed 0 bases at V and 9 bases at J, with 15 bases between.

This clonotype showed up just a few times. The V gene is TRBV4-2, the J gene TRBJ2-3; D not certain. This CDR3 is built from 15 residues. The germline gives CDR1 LGHNA, CDR2 YNFKEQ. The V gene lost 0 bases and the J gene lost 2 bases, with 9 bases spanning the gap. DNA for the CDR3: TGTGCCAGCAGCCAAGATCCTGCATACACAGATACGCAGTATTTT. Protein sequence: CASSQDPAYTDTQYF.

At least ten counts were recorded for this clonotype. The chain joins TRBV12-3 or TRBV12-4 to TRBJ2-2, with D possibly TRBD1 on 5 matching bases. This CDR3 comprises 17 residues. Trimming took 6 bases from V and 11 from J, leaving 28 bases between them. DNA of the CDR3: TGTGCCAGCAGCCTAGGGGTCGACATCCTGGGTCCCCTTGAGCTGTTTTTT. Amino acids: CASSLGVDILGPLELFF.

This chain links TRBV14 with TRBJ2-1, with 11 bases identical to TRBD2. J lost 3 bases, V lost 0 bases, and 7 bases had no gene match. Looked up from germline, CDR1 is SGHDN and CDR2 is FVKESK. CDR3 length: 18 amino acids. CDR3 nucleotide sequence: TGTGCCAGCAGCCAAGATACCACTAGCGGGGGCCTCTACAATGAGCAGTTCTTC. Protein sequence: CASSQDTTSGGLYNEQFF. Supplemented by reference TRBV14 and TRBJ2-1, the full variable domain reads EAGVTQFPSHSVIEKGQTVTLRCDPISGHDNLYWYRRVMGKEIKFLLHFVKESKQDESGMPNNRFLAERTGGTYSTLKVQPAELEDSGVYFCASSQDTTSGGLYNEQFFGPGTRLTVL.

V is TRBV27 and J is TRBJ2-7; D call uncertain. The ends were cut back, 2 bases at V and 2 bases at J, with 10 bases in the middle. This CDR3 contains 14 residues. Per germline, CDR1 MNHEY and CDR2 SMNVEV (reference sequence). CDR3 in amino acids: CASSLKAAAYEQYF. For the CDR3, the DNA is TGTGCCAGCAGTTTAAAGGCAGCCGCCTACGAGCAGTACTTC.

This clonotype was seen a few times. The chain is built from TRBV5-1 and TRBJ2-1, with unresolved D. The CDR3 has 13 amino acids. Per the germline V gene, CDR1 is SGHRS and CDR2 is YFSETQ. Trimming shortened V by 2 bases and J by 1 base, and 4 bases separated the two germline ends. CDR3 DNA: TGCGCCAGCAGCTTTGGGTCCTACAATGAGCAGTTCTTC. It codes for CASSFGSYNEQFF.

V is TRBV20-1 and J is TRBJ2-5, with a tentative D call TRBD1 (6 bases). Between the trimmed V and J ends, which lost 5 bases and 1 base, there was a span of 11 bases. Germline V gives CDR1 DFQATT, CDR2 SNEGSKA (reference sequence). CDR3 length: 13 amino acids. The chain's CDR3 is CSARRTAQETQYF. The CDR3 DNA reads as TGCAGTGCTCGAAGGACAGCCCAAGAGACCCAGTACTTC.